Below, one TCR beta chain is given with its context. Its antigen is not identified. MiXCR, applied by TCRdb to the RACE reads, yields one record per CDR3 protein. The sample has about 100,000 distinct CDR3 sequences; approximately 10% are singletons. The time point is: patch test 2, 6 weeks after DPC sensitization. Treatment: therapeutic diphenylcyclopropenone sensitization with weekly scalp DPC. Germline trimming cut 1 base from V and 3 bases from J; bases unmatched to any gene: 6. CDR3 size: 16 residues. CDR1 is LGHDT and CDR2 is YNNKEL in the germline V gene (reference sequence). These data belong to a study of human T cells and chemical hapten exposure. General study findings and limits: TCRs at a frequency above 1 in 1000 stayed unchanged with DPC sensitization. Patch test score tracked positively with PT1 expanded TCR counts.

The genes are TRBV3-1 and TRBJ1-2; 9 positions match TRBD1. The material sequenced was whole blood, taken in connection with sensitization to the hapten diphenylcyclopropenone (DPC). This receptor was obtained from a woman in her thirties or forties with alopecia areata. Some clones in this sample may be carry-over from other donors' samples. In DNA form, the CDR3 reads TGTGCCAGCAGCCAAGGACGGGGACAGGGCGACTATGGCTACACCTTC. Amino acids: CASSQGRGQGDYGYTF.